Listed below are T cell receptor beta chains from one sample, sequenced in a study of identical twins. In TCRdb, the 5' RACE reads were re-called with MiXCR into one record per CDR3 protein. The table lists approximately 240,000 distinct CDR3 sequences, over 13% of them singletons. Sequenced material: memory (CD45RO+) T cells sorted from blood. These receptors all come from a woman under 30 in good health. CDR3s include the opening cysteine and the closing phenylalanine or tryptophan. Each record gives: V gene, D gene, clone size, J gene, CDR3 protein, CDR3 DNA. D genes are given only for firm matches. Some rows mark clone size as missing; the rest say once, few, many or name a class of expanded clone.

TRBV6-1	NA	NA	TRBJ1-2	CASSSQQGNYGYTF	TGTGCCAGCAGTAGTCAACAGGGTAACTATGGCTACACCTTC
TRBV12-3/TRBV12-4	NA	many	TRBJ1-1	CASTKSGHLNTEAFF	TGTGCCAGCACCAAATCGGGACATTTGAACACTGAAGCTTTCTTT
TRBV5-6	NA	NA	TRBJ2-7	CASSLDQGASYEQYF	TGTGCCAGCAGCTTGGATCAGGGAGCCTCCTACGAGCAGTACTTC
TRBV3-1	NA	NA	TRBJ2-3	CASSQDLGTDTQYF	TGTGCCAGCAGCCAAGATTTGGGGACAGATACGCAGTATTTT
TRBV9	NA	many	TRBJ2-1	CASSVVGGAEYNEQFF	TGTGCCAGCAGCGTAGTTGGAGGAGCGGAGTACAATGAGCAGTTCTTC
TRBV24-1	NA	few	TRBJ2-3	CATSDPQGMVQYF	TGTGCCACCAGTGATCCTCAGGGAATGGTGCAGTATTTT
TRBV7-9	NA	few	TRBJ2-5	CASSLRRGNRRETQYF	TGTGCCAGCAGCTTAAGAAGGGGGAATAGGAGAGAGACCCAGTACTTC
TRBV11-2	TRBD1	few	TRBJ1-1	CASSPRTGGDTEAFF	TGTGCCAGCAGCCCTCGCACAGGGGGCGACACTGAAGCTTTCTTT
TRBV18	TRBD2	few	TRBJ2-3	CASSHPGLADTQYF	TGTGCCAGCTCACACCCGGGACTAGCAGATACGCAGTATTTT
TRBV30	NA	NA	TRBJ2-1	CAWGGQIYNEQFF	TGTGCCTGGGGGGGGCAGATTTACAATGAGCAGTTCTTC
TRBV5-1	NA	many	TRBJ2-7	CASSYTRGEQYF	TGCGCCAGCAGCTACACCAGGGGCGAGCAGTACTTC
TRBV11-2	NA	NA	TRBJ2-7	CASSLGLGSEQYF	TGTGCCAGCAGCTTAGGTCTAGGTAGCGAGCAGTACTTC
TRBV20-1	NA	few	TRBJ2-3	CSASRGFGAADTQYF	TGCAGTGCTTCGAGGGGGTTCGGGGCAGCAGATACGCAGTATTTT
TRBV5-6	NA	NA	TRBJ2-5	CASSAFMQETQYF	TGTGCCAGCAGCGCGTTCATGCAAGAGACCCAGTACTTC
TRBV12-3/TRBV12-4	TRBD2	many	TRBJ2-7	CASSPAGKSYEQYF	TGTGCCAGCAGTCCAGCGGGGAAATCCTACGAGCAGTACTTC
TRBV7-3	TRBD2	NA	TRBJ2-5	CASSEGLADQETQYF	TGTGCCAGCAGCGAGGGACTAGCGGACCAAGAGACCCAGTACTTC
TRBV5-8	NA	NA	TRBJ2-1	CASSLVPEGVGEQFF	TGTGCCAGCAGCTTGGTCCCGGAGGGAGTCGGGGAGCAGTTCTTC
TRBV4-3	TRBD1	few	TRBJ1-2	CASSQVTGTVGGYTF	TGCGCCAGCAGCCAAGTAACCGGGACAGTAGGTGGCTACACCTTC
TRBV5-1	NA	medium-sized	TRBJ1-5	CASSLYGHSNQPQHF	TGCGCCAGCAGCTTGTATGGCCATAGCAATCAGCCCCAGCATTTT
TRBV15	NA	few	TRBJ2-1	CATSGRLGTGNEQFF	TGTGCCACCAGCGGAAGACTAGGAACGGGCAATGAGCAGTTCTTC
TRBV20-1	NA	NA	TRBJ1-2	CSAQPGDLRYTF	TGCAGTGCTCAACCGGGGGATCTTCGGTACACCTTC
TRBV6-6	NA	NA	TRBJ2-7	CASSRTAGEQYF	TGTGCCAGCAGTCGGACCGCTGGCGAGCAGTACTTC
TRBV20-1	NA	NA	TRBJ2-3	CSASSLAPRTDTQYF	TGCAGTGCCTCATCTCTAGCGCCTCGCACAGATACGCAGTATTTT
TRBV20-1	TRBD2	few	TRBJ2-7	CSASRIAGGTSYEQYF	TGCAGTGCTAGCCGAATAGCGGGGGGGACCTCCTACGAGCAGTACTTC
TRBV5-1	NA	many	TRBJ2-1	CASTSGRLPSYNEQFF	TGCGCCAGCACCTCGGGGAGGCTGCCCTCCTACAATGAGCAGTTCTTC
TRBV7-9	NA	NA	TRBJ2-5	CASSYRGLETQYF	TGTGCCAGCAGCTATCGGGGTCTGGAGACCCAGTACTTC
TRBV7-9	NA	few	TRBJ2-3	CASSYPSGRVTDTQYF	TGTGCCAGCAGCTACCCGTCGGGGCGGGTCACAGATACGCAGTATTTT
TRBV6-1	NA	few	TRBJ1-1	CASRNAGRDEAFF	TGTGCCAGCAGAAACGCGGGGCGGGATGAAGCTTTCTTT
TRBV6-5	NA	few	TRBJ2-5	CASSNGGRGQETQYF	TGTGCCAGCAGTAACGGAGGTCGGGGACAAGAGACCCAGTACTTC
TRBV5-1	NA	NA	TRBJ2-5	CASSFQDQRGETQYF	TGCGCCAGCAGTTTTCAGGACCAACGGGGCGAGACCCAGTACTTC
TRBV7-2	NA	many	TRBJ1-1	CASSLDWGQYTEAFF	TGTGCCAGCAGCTTAGATTGGGGCCAGTACACTGAAGCTTTCTTT
TRBV6-4	TRBD2	many	TRBJ2-1	CASSPASGGLYNEQFF	TGTGCCAGCAGTCCCGCTAGCGGGGGTCTCTACAATGAGCAGTTCTTC